The 32 T cell receptor beta chains presented below share a single source sample, sequenced in a study of identical twins. TCRdb re-derived calls from the 5' RACE reads in MiXCR, one entry per CDR3 protein. The table includes just over 450,000 distinct CDR3 sequences, 14% detected once. This sample also belongs to another study, concerning yellow fever vaccine responses in identical twins.

The sample consisted of CD4+ T cells sorted from blood. These receptors were obtained from a woman aged 18-29 years in good health.

In this sample, this clonotype turned up a few times. This chain links TRBV15 with TRBJ2-3; D not resolved. V dropped 0 bases and J dropped 0 bases, with 13 bases sitting between them. The CDR3 is made up of 17 amino acids. CDR1 is LNHNV and CDR2 is YYDKDF in the germline V gene (reference sequence). CDR3 protein: CATSRDLASYSTDTQYF. In nucleotides, the CDR3 is TGTGCCACCAGCAGAGATTTAGCCTCATATAGCACAGATACGCAGTATTTT.

The chain links TRBV5-1 to TRBJ2-7; a possible D gene is TRBD1 (6 bases). The germline CDR1 and CDR2 sequences are SGHRS and YFSETQ. The germline V and J ends were trimmed by 4 bases and 3 bases, with 17 bases remaining between them. CDR3 size: 15 residues. The CDR3 reads CASSQPVGHSYEQYF. CDR3 bases: TGCGCCAGCAGCCAGCCCGTGGGACACAGCTACGAGCAGTACTTC. The complete variable domain, with remaining parts taken from reference TRBV5-1 and TRBJ2-7, reads KAGVTQTPRYLIKTRGQQVTLSCSPISGHRSVSWYQQTPGQGLQFLFEYFSETQRNKGNFPGRFSGRQFSNSRSEMNVSTLELGDSALYLCASSQPVGHSYEQYFGPGTRLTVT.

J is TRBJ2-3 and V is TRBV20-1; TRBD2 aligns across 8 bases. Germline V gives CDR1 DFQATT, CDR2 SNEGSKA (reference sequence). The CDR3 extends over 14 amino acids. J was trimmed by 4 bases and V by 6 bases; bases with no gene match: 9. The CDR3 reads CSARGLAGPDTQYF. The CDR3 DNA reads TGCAGTGCCCGCGGACTAGCAGGGCCAGATACGCAGTATTTT.

The rearrangement joins TRBV5-6 to TRBJ2-1, with D tentatively TRBD2 (6 bases). Germline CDR1 and CDR2: SGHDT and YYEEEE. Between the trimmed V and J ends, which lost 4 bases and 0 bases, there was a span of 14 bases. This CDR3 spans 16 amino acids. The CDR3 reads CASSLGGHHSYNEQFF. CDR3 coding DNA: TGTGCCAGCAGCCTCGGGGGTCATCACTCCTACAATGAGCAGTTCTTC.

This clonotype has just a few counts. CDR3 sequence reads: CASSYRGGYTF. As DNA, the CDR3 is TGTGCCAGCAGCTACAGGGGTGGCTACACCTTC. J is TRBJ1-2 and V is TRBV7-3; 7 nucleotides agree with TRBD1. The junction had 0 bases not matched to a gene; V was cut back by 4 bases and J by 7 bases. Germline-derived CDR1 and CDR2 are SGHTA and FQGTGA. This CDR3 region has 11 residues.

This clonotype has more than one count but fewer than ten. This chain joins TRBV6-2 or TRBV6-3 and TRBJ2-6, with D hard to call. V was trimmed by 6 bases and J by 1 base, leaving 10 bases between them. This CDR3 has 15 residues. Germline loops: CDR1 MNHEY, CDR2 SVGEGT. The CDR3: CASSREFSGANVLTF. CDR3 nucleotide sequence: TGTGCCAGCAGCCGCGAATTTTCTGGGGCCAACGTCCTGACTTTC.

This clonotype was counted many times. The chain uses TRBV12-3 or TRBV12-4 and TRBJ1-4, with D unclear. The CDR3 consists of 13 residues. Trimming cost V 8 bases and J 5 bases, with 12 bases left between them. CDR3 sequence: CASLSGPNEKLFF. The CDR3 bases are TGTGCCAGCTTGTCCGGGCCAAATGAAAAACTGTTTTTT.

In its sample, this clonotype was seen a few times. V gene TRBV3-1 combines with J gene TRBJ2-1, with D unresolved. The CDR3 has 16 amino acids. Germline V CDR1 and CDR2: LGHDT, YNNKEL (reference sequence). V was clipped by 5 bases and J by 9 bases, with 23 bases between them. This CDR3 reads CASSNRRPGLLVEQFF. The CDR3 coding sequence is TGTGCCAGCAGCAATCGACGCCCAGGTCTATTGGTTGAGCAGTTCTTC.

A few counts support this clonotype. The chain couples TRBV24-1 to TRBJ2-5, with a possible D match to TRBD2 (6 bases). In germline, CDR1 is KGHDR, CDR2 SFDVKD. Trimming took off 7 bases at V and 1 base at J, with 21 bases between the two ends. The CDR3 totals 17 residues. CDR3 protein: CATREGRFNDGQETQYF. The CDR3 DNA reads as TGTGCCACCAGGGAGGGTCGGTTCAATGACGGCCAAGAGACCCAGTACTTC.

V is TRBV2 and J is TRBJ2-5; D is undetermined. Germline V gene sequence: CDR1 SNHLY, CDR2 FYNNEI. The ends were cut back, 3 bases at V and 2 bases at J, with 7 bases in the middle. The CDR3 length is 13 residues. The CDR3 loop reads CASSDSVQETQYF. The DNA for the CDR3 is TGTGCCAGCAGTGATTCGGTTCAAGAGACCCAGTACTTC.

V is TRBV7-2 and J is TRBJ2-3, with a possible D match to TRBD2 (5 bases). The CDR3 has 16 residues. Germline lookup yields CDR1 SGHTA and CDR2 FQGNSA. The V and J ends lost 2 bases and 0 bases respectively, with 12 bases between them. For the CDR3, the DNA is TGTGCCAGCAGCTTAATTGGCGGGTCTAGCACAGATACGCAGTATTTT. Translated: CASSLIGGSSTDTQYF.

The V gene is TRBV7-9, the J gene TRBJ1-4; no reliable D call. With 4 bases removed from V and 3 bases from J, the gap between germline ends came to 18 bases. The CDR3 spans 17 residues. The germline V gene has CDR1 SEHNR and CDR2 FQNEAQ (reference sequence). The CDR3 protein is CASSYSQFGDANEKLFF. CDR3 in DNA: TGTGCCAGCAGCTACTCACAGTTCGGGGATGCTAATGAAAAACTGTTTTTT.

This chain links TRBV6-1 with TRBJ2-3; tentative D call: TRBD1 (5 bases). With 6 bases removed from V and 6 bases from J, the gap between germline ends came to 22 bases. Germline assignment: CDR1 MNHNS and CDR2 SASEGT. The CDR3 is made up of 16 amino acids. The CDR3 DNA sequence: TGTGCCAGCAGGCCCGGTGGAGCAGGGCTTGGTGATACGCAGTATTTT. It specifies CASRPGGAGLGDTQYF.

This clonotype was counted a few times. The rearrangement links TRBV6-2 or TRBV6-3 to TRBJ2-1; no definite D call. Trimming stripped 5 bases from V and 13 bases from J, with 12 bases between. The CDR3 sequence is 11 residues long. Germline V CDR1 and CDR2: MNHEY, SVGEGT. The CDR3 here is CASSHGPIQFF. The DNA for the CDR3 is TGTGCCAGCAGTCACGGGCCAATTCAGTTCTTC.

This clonotype has a handful of counts. The chain couples TRBV5-6 to TRBJ1-3, with D perhaps matching TRBD1 (5 bases). CDR1 is SGHDT and CDR2 is YYEEEE in the germline V gene. Trimming shortened V by 1 base and J by 1 base, and 12 bases separated the two germline ends. This CDR3 spans 16 amino acids. As DNA, the CDR3 is TGTGCCAGCAGCTTGAATATAGGGGCGTCTGGAAACACCATATATTTT. Its protein is CASSLNIGASGNTIYF. Full variable domain (missing parts from reference TRBV5-6 and TRBJ1-3): DAGVTQSPTHLIKTRGQQVTLRCSPKSGHDTVSWYQQALGQGPQFIFQYYEEEERQRGNFPDRFSGHQFPNYSSELNVNALLLGDSALYLCASSLNIGASGNTIYFGEGSWLTVV.

The V and J genes are TRBV29-1 and TRBJ2-1, with D hard to call. The V and J ends lost 3 bases and 7 bases respectively, with 7 bases between them. The CDR3 has 11 residues. Germline CDR1 is SQVTM and CDR2 is ANQGSEA. CDR3 residues: CSVEPTNEQFF. The CDR3 bases are TGCAGCGTTGAGCCCACTAATGAGCAGTTCTTC.

This sequence joins TRBV11-2 and TRBJ1-1; no reliable D call. Germline lookup yields CDR1 SGHAT and CDR2 FQNNGV. The CDR3 runs to 11 residues. Trimming stripped 5 bases from V and 10 bases from J, with 11 bases between. The CDR3 is CASSLALVAFF. The CDR3 DNA follows: TGTGCCAGCAGCCTAGCTCTGGTAGCTTTCTTT. Drawing the rest from reference TRBV11-2 and TRBJ1-1, the complete variable domain is EAGVAQSPRYKIIEKRQSVAFWCNPISGHATLYWYQQILGQGPKLLIQFQNNGVVDDSQLPKDRFSAERLKGVDSTLKIQPAKLEDSAVYLCASSLALVAFFGQGTRLTVV.

The CDR3 is CASSRQGGQFF. In DNA form, the CDR3 reads TGTGCCAGCAGTCGTCAAGGAGGGCAGTTCTTC. The chain couples TRBV6-2 or TRBV6-3 to TRBJ2-1, with D perhaps TRBD2 (5 bases). V lost 5 bases and J lost 12, with 11 bases in between. This CDR3 spans 11 amino acids. Per the germline V gene, CDR1 is MNHEY and CDR2 is SVGEGT.

This clonotype has more than one count but fewer than ten. V gene TRBV5-4 combines with J gene TRBJ1-1; D possibly corresponds to TRBD1 (5 bases). Germline V gives CDR1 SGHNT, CDR2 YYREEE (reference sequence). The CDR3 has 18 residues. With 0 bases removed from V and 1 base from J, the gap between germline ends came to 19 bases. The CDR3 region is CASSLGQGFSVRNTEAFF. CDR3 in DNA: TGTGCCAGCAGCTTGGGCCAGGGTTTCTCAGTAAGGAACACTGAAGCTTTCTTT.

In its sample, this clonotype was seen a few times. The chain couples TRBV6-1 to TRBJ2-1, with 14 bases aligning to TRBD2. V dropped 7 bases and J dropped 0; count of bases not matched to a gene: 8. This CDR3 region has 18 residues. CDR1 and CDR2 (germline): MNHNS, SASEGT. The CDR3 region is CASKGLAGGLSSYNEQFF. The CDR3 DNA reads TGTGCCAGCAAAGGACTAGCGGGGGGACTGAGCTCCTACAATGAGCAGTTCTTC.

J is TRBJ2-2 and V is TRBV6-2 or TRBV6-3; TRBD2 matches 8 bases. V gave up 0 bases and J gave up 6 bases; unmatched junction bases: 6. Germline V gene lookup returns CDR1 MNHEY and CDR2 SVGEGT. The CDR3 covers 16 residues. In DNA form, the CDR3 reads TGTGCCAGCAGTTACTCCTCTGGACTAGCCCCCGGGGAGCTGTTTTTT. The encoded protein is CASSYSSGLAPGELFF.

This clonotype was seen at least ten times. J is TRBJ2-3 and V is TRBV7-2; 10 bases are shared with TRBD2. The germline gives CDR1 SGHTA, CDR2 FQGNSA. V lost 5 bases, J lost 3 bases, and 2 bases stayed unmatched. The CDR3 has 14 residues. The CDR3 DNA reads TGTGCCAGCAGCCTACTAGCGGGGACAGATACGCAGTATTTT. As protein: CASSLLAGTDTQYF.

The rearrangement links TRBV28 to TRBJ2-2; 8 bases match TRBD1. Losses at the gene ends were 6 bases for V and 6 bases for J; bases not matched to a gene: 9. The CDR3 is 15 amino acids. CDR1 MDHEN and CDR2 SYDVKM come from the germline V gene. The CDR3, as DNA: TGTGCCAGCAGGTTTTGGGCAGGGGGCTCCGGGGAGCTGTTTTTT. This encodes CASRFWAGGSGELFF.

The CDR3 is CASSGTGDNTDTQYF. The CDR3 DNA is TGTGCCAGCAGTGGGACCGGCGACAACACAGATACGCAGTATTTT. This chain links TRBV6-2 or TRBV6-3 with TRBJ2-3, with D perhaps matching TRBD1 or TRBD2 (5 bases each). The germline V gene encodes CDR1 MNHEY and CDR2 SVGEGT. CDR3 length: 15 residues. V was pared by 5 bases and J by 2 bases, with 14 bases between.

There are a few counts of this clonotype. This chain links TRBV5-1 with TRBJ2-5; weak D call: TRBD1 (5 bases). CDR1 and CDR2 (germline): SGHRS, YFSETQ. There are 14 residues in the CDR3. V shed 0 bases and J shed 5 bases, with 11 bases lying between them. The CDR3 region is CASSLAMGRETQYF. The CDR3 DNA reads TGCGCCAGCAGCTTGGCCATGGGGCGGGAGACCCAGTACTTC.

J is TRBJ2-1 and V is TRBV6-2 or TRBV6-3; D might be TRBD1 (7 bases). The germline CDR1 and CDR2 sequences are MNHEY and SVGEGT. V dropped 4 bases and J dropped 8 bases, with 18 bases sitting between them. The length of the CDR3 is 15 residues. The CDR3 reads CASSSPQAGGHEQFF. The CDR3 nucleotides are TGTGCCAGCAGTTCCCCCCAGGCAGGGGGGCATGAGCAGTTCTTC.

This clonotype occurred a few times. V gene TRBV14 combines with J gene TRBJ2-5; no firm D call. This CDR3 comprises 13 residues. Trimming took off 6 bases at V and 0 bases at J, with 8 bases between the two ends. From germline, CDR1 is SGHDN and CDR2 FVKESK. CDR3 nucleotide sequence: TGTGCCAGCAGTAAAACTAACCAAGAGACCCAGTACTTC. Amino acid sequence: CASSKTNQETQYF. The variable domain in full, completed from reference TRBV14 and TRBJ2-5, reads EAGVTQFPSHSVIEKGQTVTLRCDPISGHDNLYWYRRVMGKEIKFLLHFVKESKQDESGMPNNRFLAERTGGTYSTLKVQPAELEDSGVYFCASSKTNQETQYFGPGTRLLVL.

This rearrangement joins TRBV12-3 or TRBV12-4 to TRBJ2-1; 9 bases fit TRBD2. The V gene end was trimmed by 7 bases and the J gene end by 8 bases; junction bases not matched to a gene: 6. This CDR3 spans 13 amino acids. In DNA, the CDR3 is TGTGCCAGCACCCCCCTAGCGGGATATGAGCAGTTCTTC. The encoded protein is CASTPLAGYEQFF.

This clonotype was counted between two and nine times. The chain uses TRBV12-3 or TRBV12-4 and TRBJ1-1; D not certain. V dropped 7 bases and J dropped 1 base, with 16 bases sitting between them. CDR3 length: 15 amino acids. The CDR3 here is CASKRRANENTEAFF. In nucleotides, the CDR3 is TGTGCCAGCAAACGTCGCGCGAACGAGAACACTGAAGCTTTCTTT.

The chain combines TRBV20-1 with TRBJ2-1; D call uncertain. Trimming removed 6 bases at V and 5 bases at J, with 14 bases between. Germline CDR1 reads DFQATT; CDR2 reads SNEGSKA (reference sequence). This CDR3 contains 13 residues. CDR3 nucleotides: TGCAGTGCCAGTAGGAGCCTGGACAATGAGCAGTTCTTC. Translation: CSASRSLDNEQFF.

The chain is built from TRBV3-1 and TRBJ2-7; D gene unclear. Germline V CDR1 and CDR2: LGHDT, YNNKEL (reference sequence). Trimming cost V 1 base and J 0 bases, with 7 bases left between them. This CDR3 is built from 14 residues. The CDR3 nucleotides read TGTGCCAGCAGCCAAGTCACTGACTCCTACGAGCAGTACTTC. Protein: CASSQVTDSYEQYF.

In this sample, this clonotype turned up a few times. The V and J genes are TRBV5-8 and TRBJ2-2; no firm D call. Trimming left V 0 bases short and J 0 bases short, with 12 bases between. Germline V CDR1 and CDR2: SGHTS, YDEGEE. The CDR3 totals 17 residues. The DNA for the CDR3 is TGTGCCAGCAGCTTGGCTCGTTACAAGTCGAACACCGGGGAGCTGTTTTTT. It codes for CASSLARYKSNTGELFF.